A single sample is the source of the 5 T cell receptor beta chains below, sequenced in a study of blood T cell repertoires in COVID-19. The table came from immunoSEQ multiplex PCR; TCRdb's copy has only in-frame clones and leaves some out. The sample lists about 190,000 clones, about 81% seen once, with 2.5% to 3.5% in the top ten. The source material was PBMCs or T cells enriched from blood (not recorded which). The source is a woman in her 30s who had recovered from COVID-19.

The chain combines TRBV5-1 with TRBJ1-4; D unclear. This CDR3 is 14 amino acids long. CDR1 and CDR2 (germline): SGHRS, YFSETQ. Trimming removed 1 base from V and 5 bases from J, with 9 bases in between. For the CDR3, the DNA is TGCGCCAGCAGCTTGCCCGGGTCGAATGAAAAACTGTTTTTT. This codes for CASSLPGSNEKLFF.

This clone came up once. The rearrangement joins TRBV5-1 to TRBJ1-2; the match to TRBD1 covers 7 bases. Germline V gives CDR1 SGHRS, CDR2 YFSETQ. The junction had 8 bases not matched to a gene; V was cut back by 5 bases and J by 7 bases. The CDR3 sequence is 13 residues long. CDR3 in amino acids: CASRPTGPLGYTF. CDR3 DNA sequence: TGCGCCAGCAGACCGACAGGGCCCCTTGGCTACACCTTC.

This chain joins TRBV19 and TRBJ1-1; D is possibly TRBD1 (5 bases). This CDR3 spans 14 amino acids. V was clipped by 7 bases and J by 1 base, with 13 bases between them. Germline loops: CDR1 LNHDA, CDR2 SQIVND (reference sequence). Written as DNA, the CDR3 is TGTGCCAGTACCTTGGGGGGGGAGAACACTGAAGCTTTCTTT. It is translated as CASTLGGENTEAFF.

V usage is TRBV9 and J usage is TRBJ2-1; 13 bases line up with TRBD2. J was trimmed by 0 bases and V by 2 bases; bases with no gene match: 11. The germline gives CDR1 SGDLS, CDR2 YYNGEE. The CDR3 is 20 amino acids. CDR3 sequence: CASSVGKTSGRMSSYNEQFF. DNA of the CDR3: TGTGCCAGCAGCGTCGGTAAGACTAGCGGGAGGATGAGCTCCTACAATGAGCAGTTCTTC.

This chain connects TRBV18 to TRBJ2-1, with TRBD1 matching 9 bases. V lost 3 bases and J lost 7; bases outside the gene matches: 7. Germline CDR1 is KGHSH and CDR2 is LQKENI. The CDR3 sequence is 15 residues long. The CDR3 DNA reads as TGTGCCAGCTCACCCACCGGGACAGGGCAGAATGAGCAGTTCTTC. It is translated as CASSPTGTGQNEQFF.